This entry is about one TCR beta chain. Its cognate antigen has yet to be identified. The sample holds no much larger clone one base away, and base qualities are not on file. Each collaborating institution followed its own protocols to collect whole blood in K2EDTA tubes. For TCRbeta analysis, collaborators shipped samples as frozen whole blood, isolated PBMCs, or DNA extracted from either of those sample types. TCRbeta CDR3 regions were amplified from genomic DNA by means of the immunoSEQ Assay, a bias-controlled multiplex PCR. The authors' analysis ran thus. The number of nucleated cells in each sample was estimated by amplification of reference gene primers within the assay. To quantify the absolute abundance of each unique TCRbeta CDR3 rearrangement, sequence reads were collapsed and filtered. For each sample, productive Simpson clonality was calculated as the square root of Simpson's diversity index over productive rearrangements. TCRdb took over this immuneACCESS table, retaining in-frame rearrangements with V and J assigned. Such tables are incomplete; in checked studies, under half of the missing clones stem from an unresolved V gene, and the remainder is unexplained. V and J calls and clone size are those listed in that table; D and trimming were worked out from the DNA. The sample yields 150,000 to 200,000 clones; 74% were counted once. The ten largest clones represent 3% of the sample.

This sample is part of a study of blood T cell repertoires in COVID-19 (dated by TCRdb to the early 2020s). Regarding the complete study: Samples from collaborators originated in the United States, Italy and Spain and spanned both the acute and convalescent phases of COVID-19. Samples were obtained from the ongoing ImmuneRACE study (first 160 participants) and from roughly 1,300 subjects provided by 6 global collaborators. Nearly every sample came with metadata listing a de-identified subject ID, COVID-19 status, age in years and sex. The prospective study material was composed of cDNA or gDNA derived from T cells, B-cell-depleted T cells, or PBMCs. Where available, HLA class I and class II types were obtained from metadata supplied by the sample provider rather than from assay-based typing. The repertoires were released in a freely available public database intended as a resource for research on the immune response to SARS-CoV-2. Deeply sampled blood TCRbeta repertoires from subjects exposed to, actively infected with, or recovered from COVID-19 were included in the dataset. What the authors observed across the whole study: Clinical and demographic metadata were provided uncurated, with the amount varying by source and participant.

The CDR3 sequence holds 13 residues, the cysteine and phenylalanine included. Only CDR3 DNA remains: 39 bases, in frame from the first base. Reading the germline V gene gives CDR1 SNHLY and CDR2 FYNNEI. The V end gives up 6 bases and the J end 3 bases, leaving 5 bases in the junction not matched to a gene. The specimen was peripheral blood. The chain employs TRBV2 and TRBJ2-7; 7 nucleotides in the junction match TRBD1. The receptor comes from a woman aged 80 or over with acute or convalescent COVID-19. The sequenced DNA: TGTGCCAGCAGCGAGGGACAGCGCTACGAGCAGTACTTC. This is translated as CASSEGQRYEQYF.